The rows below give T cell receptor beta chains drawn from one sample of a study of blood T cell repertoires in COVID-19. Measured with immunoSEQ multiplex PCR; TCRdb has only the in-frame clones, and not every one. This repertoire shows approximately 92,000 clones, 87% found once; its top ten account for 15% to 20%. What was sequenced was peripheral blood. These receptors were collected from a woman aged 60-70 years with COVID-19, enrolled during active disease. The CDR3 runs from the conserved cysteine through the conserved F or W. The order of the fields is J gene, CDR3 length, clone size, V gene, D gene, CDR3 DNA, CDR3 protein. The D gene is left open where the match is weak. The size of a clone is reported for some rows only, either as once, few or many, or as a class for expanded clones.

TRBJ2-1 12 few TRBV27 . TGTGCCAGCACCTACGGCGGCAATGAGCAGTTCTTC CASTYGGNEQFF
TRBJ2-1 11 . TRBV20-1 . TGCAGTGCCCGACTAGAAAATGAGCAGTTCTTC CSARLENEQFF
TRBJ1-1 13 . TRBV11-3 TRBD1 TGTGCCAGCAGCTCCGACAGGGCAGCTGAAGCTTTCTTT CASSSDRAAEAFF
TRBJ2-7 15 once TRBV11-2 . TGTGCCAGCAGCTTAGAAATCTCTACCTCCTACGAGCAGTACTTC CASSLEISTSYEQYF
TRBJ2-1 18 . TRBV5-6 . TGTGCCAGCAGCTTGTTGTTAGGAGGCCGAAGCTCCTACAATGAGCAGTTCTTC CASSLLLGGRSSYNEQFF
TRBJ1-3 15 once TRBV9 . TGTGCCAGCAGCCCTGACATAGACTCTGGAAACACCATATATTTT CASSPDIDSGNTIYF
TRBJ2-3 17 . TRBV11-2 TRBD2 TGTGCCAGCAGCCCCGTTGAGGCTAGCGGGGGCACAGATACGCAGTATTTT CASSPVEASGGTDTQYF
TRBJ2-1 15 . TRBV10-2 TRBD2 TGCGCCAGCAGGGTTAGCGGGGGAAGGGGTAATGAGCAGTTCTTC CASRVSGGRGNEQFF
TRBJ2-7 11 . TRBV28 . TGTGCCAGCAGTTTGAGGAGCGAGCAGTACTTC CASSLRSEQYF
TRBJ2-5 13 . TRBV3-1/TRBV3-2 TRBD1 TGTGCCAGCAGCCAAGATTCCAGGGGGTCCCAGTACTTC CASSQDSRGSQYF
TRBJ1-1 15 . TRBV19 TRBD1 TGTGCCAGTAGTATGGTAGACAGGGCAGGGACTGAAGCTTTCTTT CASSMVDRAGTEAFF
TRBJ1-1 15 . TRBV19 . TGTGCCAGTAGTATAGATGTAGCCAGGGTCACTGAAGCTTTCTTT CASSIDVARVTEAFF
TRBJ2-2 14 . TRBV6-5 TRBD1 TGTGCCGCGATAGGGACAGGGTCCCCCGGGGAGCTGTTTTTT CAAIGTGSPGELFF
TRBJ1-1 14 . TRBV2 . TGTGCCAGCAGTGAAGACCGGGAACTTAATGCGGCTTTCTTT CASSEDRELNAAFF
TRBJ2-3 17 . TRBV7-8 TRBD2 TGTGCCAGCAGCTTTGGCGGGGGGCCTTGGGGTAGGGGTACGCAGTATTTT CASSFGGGPWGRGTQYF
TRBJ1-5 15 . TRBV24-1 TRBD1 TGTGCCACCGCCGGGACAGGGGGACGAGATCAGCCCCAGCATTTT CATAGTGGRDQPQHF
TRBJ1-1 14 . TRBV7-2 . TGTGCCAGCAGCTACCATAGGGGGAACACTGAAGCTTTCTTT CASSYHRGNTEAFF
TRBJ1-5 15 . TRBV2 TRBD1 TGTGCCAGCAGTGAAGCGGGACAGGATTATCAGCCCCAGCATTTT CASSEAGQDYQPQHF
TRBJ2-7 15 many TRBV5-6 TRBD1 TGTGCCAGCAGCGACGGACAGGGTAAACCCTACGAGCAGTACTTC CASSDGQGKPYEQYF
TRBJ2-2 14 . TRBV5-1 . TGCGCCAGCAGCAAGGAGGGGGCTACCGGGGAGCTGTTTTTT CASSKEGATGELFF
TRBJ2-3 18 . TRBV3-1/TRBV3-2 TRBD2 TGTGCCAGCAGCCAAGCGATACTAGCGGGGGGAGTCACAGATACGCAGTATTTT CASSQAILAGGVTDTQYF
TRBJ2-2 13 . TRBV7-2 . TGTGCCAGCAGCCCCAGGAACACCGGGGAGCTGTTTTTT CASSPRNTGELFF
TRBJ1-1 12 . TRBV5-1 TRBD1 TGCGCCAGCAGCCCGACAGGGGCTGAAGCTTTCTTT CASSPTGAEAFF
TRBJ2-7 15 . TRBV4-2 TRBD2 TGTGCCAGCAGCCAAGGCCGGACTAGCGGTTACGAGCAGTACTTC CASSQGRTSGYEQYF
TRBJ1-6 15 . TRBV19 TRBD1 TGTGCCAGTAGTATAGCGACAGGGGGATCTTCACCCCTCCACTTT CASSIATGGSSPLHF
TRBJ2-2 11 . TRBV30 . TGTGCCTGGAGTGTACTCAGGGAGCTGTTTTTT CAWSVLRELFF
TRBJ1-1 13 . TRBV30 . TGTGCCTGGAAAGCAGGGGTTTTAACTGAAGCTTTCTTT CAWKAGVLTEAFF
TRBJ2-7 15 . TRBV9 TRBD1 TGTGCCAGCAGCTTCGGGACAGGGCCCTCCTACGAGCAGTACTTC CASSFGTGPSYEQYF
TRBJ1-3 13 . TRBV5-6 . TGTGCCAGCAGCTTGGAGTTCTCGGTTACCATATATTTT CASSLEFSVTIYF
TRBJ1-5 13 . TRBV28 TRBD1 TGTGCCAGCAGGGGGACAGTCAATCAGCCCCAGCATTTT CASRGTVNQPQHF
TRBJ2-2 12 . TRBV2 . TGTGCCAGCAGTGAACGGGCCGGGGAGCTGTTTTTT CASSERAGELFF
TRBJ1-4 13 . TRBV12-3/TRBV12-4 . TGTGCCAGCAGATCACAACCAGGTGAAAAACTGTTTTTT CASRSQPGEKLFF
TRBJ2-7 14 . TRBV13 TRBD1 TGTGCCAGCAGCAAGGGACAGGGGATCAACGAGCAGTACTTC CASSKGQGINEQYF
TRBJ1-1 15 . TRBV6-1 . TGTGCCAGCAGTGAAGATATGGGCTCTGGGACTGAAGCTTTCTTT CASSEDMGSGTEAFF
TRBJ2-7 13 . TRBV2 TRBD1 TGTGCCGGGGACAGGGGGTCCTCCTACGAGCAGTACTTC CAGDRGSSYEQYF
TRBJ2-7 15 . TRBV7-2 TRBD2 TGTGCCAGCAGCCTGAATTTAGCGGGGGGGCTCGAGCAGTACTTC CASSLNLAGGLEQYF
TRBJ1-5 16 . TRBV28 . TGTGCCAGCAGTTTTACCCCCGGGGGGAAGAATCAGCCCCAGCATTTT CASSFTPGGKNQPQHF
TRBJ1-6 12 once TRBV12-3/TRBV12-4 . TGTGCCAGCAATTCCCCTTATTCACCCCTCCACTTT CASNSPYSPLHF
TRBJ2-1 15 . TRBV7-2 . TGTGCCAGCAGCTTAAATTACGGGACCTACAATGAGCAGTTCTTC CASSLNYGTYNEQFF
TRBJ2-5 14 . TRBV5-1 . TGCGCCAGCAGCTTGGCTAGAGGGATCGAGACCCAGTACTTC CASSLARGIETQYF
TRBJ2-5 14 . TRBV5-1 . TGCGCCAGCAGCCCCGGTCCGAGGGGGGAGACCCAGTACTTC CASSPGPRGETQYF
TRBJ2-1 12 . TRBV10-3 . TGTGCCATCAGTCGGGGTTTGGATGAGCAGTTCTTC CAISRGLDEQFF
TRBJ2-7 13 . TRBV27 TRBD2 TGTGCCAGCAGTTTCGGGACTAACTACGAGCAGTACTTC CASSFGTNYEQYF
TRBJ2-7 17 . TRBV4-1 TRBD2 TGCGCCAGCAGCCAAGGAACGCGTAGCGGGAGCCCCTACGAGCAGTACTTC CASSQGTRSGSPYEQYF
TRBJ2-1 16 . TRBV6-2/TRBV6-3 . TGTGCCAGCAGTTACGCGAAGGGGCGCATATACAATGAGCAGTTCTTC CASSYAKGRIYNEQFF
TRBJ1-3 15 once TRBV5-8 TRBD1 TGTGCCAGCAGCCGAAACGACAGGGATGGAAACACCATATATTTT CASSRNDRDGNTIYF
TRBJ2-7 13 few TRBV29-1 TRBD1 TGCAGCGCGAAAGGGACAGGGTCGTACGAGCAGTACTTC CSAKGTGSYEQYF